This TCR beta chain was documented in a study of T-cell reconstitution after alpha-beta-depleted transplantation in children. The study, taken as a whole, reports: When one year had passed after transplant, most T-cell counts and diversity came from newly produced T cells. It was surviving recipient T cells and thymic progenitors that gave some patients high TCRbeta diversity at day 60. About two months after transplant, alpha-beta T cells reportedly came from several hundred expanded graft clones.

Unique molecular identifiers were incorporated during preparation of the TCRbeta library. Each CDR3 protein gets one entry after TCRdb re-called the PCR reads with MiXCR. The sample lists about 440,000 distinct CDR3 sequences, 43% occurring once. The germline V gene encodes CDR1 SNHLY and CDR2 FYNNEI. This CDR3 comprises 13 residues. V gave up 3 bases and J gave up 10 bases, with 15 bases separating them. Concerning this clonotype: The antigen remains undetermined.

The receptor was derived from a girl aged 2 to 10 with aplastic anemia, due to receive a stem cell transplant. The rearrangement uses TRBV2 and TRBJ1-1; possible D gene TRBD1, 6 bases. The specimen comprised PBMCs, sampled before TCRalphabeta/CD19-depleted stem cell transplant. The CDR3 sequence is CASSDWGGALAFF. The CDR3, as DNA: TGTGCCAGCAGTGATTGGGGGGGCGCGTTAGCTTTCTTT.